What follows are 10 T cell receptor beta chains derived from one specimen sequenced in a study of cytomegalovirus exposure and HLA in healthy donors. The PCR used 60 Vbeta and 13 Jbeta primers. The protocol was immunoSEQ multiplex PCR, while the TCRdb copy is restricted to in-frame clones and leaves out a portion. The sample carries more than 130,000 clones, around three quarters recorded once. Sequences were obtained from PBMCs. The receptor source for this set is a man between 35 and 55 years old in good health and CMV-seropositive.

This clone appeared once. This chain joins TRBV7-2 and TRBJ1-4, with D unresolved. The CDR3 spans 15 residues. In germline, CDR1 is SGHTA, CDR2 FQGNSA. Trimming stripped 1 base from V and 2 bases from J, with 8 bases between. The CDR3 region is CASSLGQVTNEKLFF. CDR3 bases: TGTGCCAGCAGCTTAGGCCAGGTGACTAATGAAAAACTGTTTTTT.

The chain carries TRBV27 and TRBJ1-6; D might be TRBD1 (5 bases). CDR1 and CDR2 from the germline V gene are MNHEY and SMNVEV (reference sequence). V lost 5 bases and J 8 bases, leaving 16 bases between the germline ends. This CDR3 spans 15 amino acids. The CDR3 loop reads CASSKAGPMDSPLHF. In DNA, the CDR3 is TGTGCCAGCAGTAAGGCAGGGCCCATGGATTCACCCCTCCACTTT.

The J gene is TRBJ2-5, the V gene TRBV18, with D tentatively TRBD1 (5 bases). The CDR3 covers 15 residues. CDR1 and CDR2 (germline): KGHSH, LQKENI. Deletions cut 5 bases from V and 3 bases from J, with 16 bases between. For the CDR3, the DNA is TGTGCCAGCTCAAGATGGGCAGGGTTTGAAGAGACCCAGTACTTC. Amino acids: CASSRWAGFEETQYF.

This clone was detected only a few times. The chain recombines TRBV14 with TRBJ2-2; 7 nucleotides align to TRBD1. This CDR3 contains 16 residues. V dropped 6 bases and J dropped 0; count of bases not matched to a gene: 7. Germline CDR1 and CDR2: SGHDN and FVKESK. In nucleotides, the CDR3 is TGTGCCAGCAGTCAACAGGGGCCAACGAACACCGGGGAGCTGTTTTTT. Translating it yields CASSQQGPTNTGELFF. The variable domain in full, completed from reference TRBV14 and TRBJ2-2, reads EAGVTQFPSHSVIEKGQTVTLRCDPISGHDNLYWYRRVMGKEIKFLLHFVKESKQDESGMPNNRFLAERTGGTYSTLKVQPAELEDSGVYFCASSQQGPTNTGELFFGEGSRLTVL.

The genes are TRBV25-1 and TRBJ1-5; weak D call: TRBD1 (5 bases). Per the germline V gene, CDR1 is MGHDK and CDR2 is SYGVNS. V was trimmed by 6 bases and J by 0 bases, leaving 9 bases between them. This CDR3 region has 14 residues. The CDR3 region is CASSGHSSNQPQHF. The CDR3 DNA reads TGTGCCAGCAGCGGACACAGTAGCAATCAGCCCCAGCATTTT.

The rearrangement links TRBV6-6 to TRBJ1-1, with TRBD1 matching over 7 bases. The length of the CDR3 is 13 residues. Trimming at V came to 2 bases and at J to 7 bases, leaving 4 bases not matched to a gene. CDR1 is MNHNY, CDR2 SVGAGI, per germline (reference sequence). CDR3 DNA: TGTGCCAGCAGTTACCTTGGGACAGATGAAGCTTTCTTT. Translating gives CASSYLGTDEAFF.

The chain couples TRBV4-1 to TRBJ2-3, with D perhaps TRBD2 (6 bases). The CDR3 sequence is 15 residues long. Germline V CDR1 and CDR2: MGHRA, YSYEKL. Trimming pared 4 bases from V and 0 bases from J, leaving 11 bases between. CDR3 bases: TGCGCCAGCAGCCCAGTAGCGGCTAGCACAGATACGCAGTATTTT. This encodes CASSPVAASTDTQYF.

The sample holds one count of this clone. J is TRBJ2-1 and V is TRBV7-2, with 14 positions matching TRBD2. After removal of 5 bases from V and 8 bases from J, the junction contained 14 bases not matched to a gene. The CDR3 runs to 18 residues. Germline CDR1 is SGHTA and CDR2 is FQGNSA. Written as DNA, the CDR3 is TGTGCCAGCAGCAAGACTAGCGGGGGGGCCGGATTCGGCGATGAGCAGTTCTTC. Translation: CASSKTSGGAGFGDEQFF.

Only a few counts were recorded for this clone. The chain couples TRBV4-3 to TRBJ2-5; 8 bases agree with TRBD1. This CDR3 contains 16 residues. In germline, CDR1 is LGHNA, CDR2 YSLEER. V lost 3 bases to trimming and J lost 5 bases; unmatched junction nucleotides: 11. CDR3 residues: CASSQDWGTGGETQYF. DNA for the CDR3: TGCGCCAGCAGCCAGGATTGGGGGACAGGAGGGGAGACCCAGTACTTC.

J is TRBJ2-5 and V is TRBV20-1; possible D gene TRBD2, 6 bases. Looked up from germline, CDR1 is DFQATT and CDR2 is SNEGSKA (reference sequence). This CDR3 spans 11 amino acids. V was clipped by 3 bases and J by 12 bases, with 14 bases between them. CDR3 bases: TGCAGTGCTAGGTCCGGGACTTCGAAGTACTTC. As protein: CSARSGTSKYF.